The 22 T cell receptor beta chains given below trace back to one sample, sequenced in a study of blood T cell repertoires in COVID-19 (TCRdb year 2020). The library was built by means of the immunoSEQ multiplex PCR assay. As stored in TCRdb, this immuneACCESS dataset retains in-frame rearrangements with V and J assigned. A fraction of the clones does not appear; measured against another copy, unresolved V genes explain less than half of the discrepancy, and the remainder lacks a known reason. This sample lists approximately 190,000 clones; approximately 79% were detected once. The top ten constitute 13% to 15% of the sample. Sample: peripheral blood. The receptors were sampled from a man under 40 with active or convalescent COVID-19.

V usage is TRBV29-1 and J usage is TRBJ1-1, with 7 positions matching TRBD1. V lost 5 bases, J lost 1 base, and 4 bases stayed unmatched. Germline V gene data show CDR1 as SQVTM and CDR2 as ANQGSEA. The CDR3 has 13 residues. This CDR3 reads CSVSGQTNTEAFF. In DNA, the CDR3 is TGCAGCGTTTCGGGACAGACGAACACTGAAGCTTTCTTT.

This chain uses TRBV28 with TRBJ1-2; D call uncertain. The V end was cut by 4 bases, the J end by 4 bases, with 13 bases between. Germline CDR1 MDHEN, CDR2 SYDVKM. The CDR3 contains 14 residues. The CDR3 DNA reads TGTGCCAGCAGTTCTGACCTGCCGGGCTATGGCTACACCTTC. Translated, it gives CASSSDLPGYGYTF.

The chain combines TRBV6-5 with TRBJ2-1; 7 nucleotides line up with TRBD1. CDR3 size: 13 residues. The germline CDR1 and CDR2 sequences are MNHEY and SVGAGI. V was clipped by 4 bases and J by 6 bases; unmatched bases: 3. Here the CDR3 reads CASSLAGGNEQFF. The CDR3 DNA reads TGTGCCAGCAGTTTAGCAGGGGGCAATGAGCAGTTCTTC.

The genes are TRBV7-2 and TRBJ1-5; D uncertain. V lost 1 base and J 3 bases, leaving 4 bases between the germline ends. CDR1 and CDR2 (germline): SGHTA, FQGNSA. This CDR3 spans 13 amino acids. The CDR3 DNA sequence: TGTGCCAGCAGCTTAGGGGCCAATCAGCCCCAGCATTTT. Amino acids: CASSLGANQPQHF.

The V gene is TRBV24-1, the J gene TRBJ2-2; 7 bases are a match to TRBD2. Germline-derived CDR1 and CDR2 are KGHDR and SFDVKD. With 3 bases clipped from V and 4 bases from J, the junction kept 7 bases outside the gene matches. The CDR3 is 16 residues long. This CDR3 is CATSDPSGGTTGELFF. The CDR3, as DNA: TGTGCCACCAGTGATCCTAGCGGAGGAACCACCGGGGAGCTGTTTTTT.

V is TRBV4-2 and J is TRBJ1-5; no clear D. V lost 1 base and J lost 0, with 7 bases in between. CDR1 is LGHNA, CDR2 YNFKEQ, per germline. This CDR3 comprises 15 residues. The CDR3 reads CASSQGRDSNQPQHF. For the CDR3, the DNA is TGTGCCAGCAGCCAAGGGAGGGATAGCAATCAGCCCCAGCATTTT.

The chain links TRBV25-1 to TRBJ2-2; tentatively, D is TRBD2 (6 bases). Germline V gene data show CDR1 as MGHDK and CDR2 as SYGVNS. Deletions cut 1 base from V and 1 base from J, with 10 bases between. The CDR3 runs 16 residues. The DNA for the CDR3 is TGTGCCAGCAGTGAATGGGGGGACTTGAACACCGGGGAGCTGTTTTTT. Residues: CASSEWGDLNTGELFF.

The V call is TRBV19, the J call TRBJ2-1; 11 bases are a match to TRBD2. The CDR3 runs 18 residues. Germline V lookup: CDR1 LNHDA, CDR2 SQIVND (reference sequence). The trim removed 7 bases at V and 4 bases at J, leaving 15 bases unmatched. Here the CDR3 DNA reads TGTGCCAGTACCGACGGCGCCGGGGGACTAGCGGATTACAATGAGCAGTTCTTC. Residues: CASTDGAGGLADYNEQFF.

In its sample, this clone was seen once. The CDR3 coding sequence is TGTGCCAGCAGTCCTTATCAGGGAAAGGGGTATGGCTACACCTTC. This encodes CASSPYQGKGYGYTF. V is TRBV28 and J is TRBJ1-2; perhaps TRBD1 as D (5 bases). Germline CDR1 and CDR2: MDHEN and SYDVKM. V dropped 5 bases and J dropped 5 bases, with 18 bases sitting between them. There are 15 residues in the CDR3.

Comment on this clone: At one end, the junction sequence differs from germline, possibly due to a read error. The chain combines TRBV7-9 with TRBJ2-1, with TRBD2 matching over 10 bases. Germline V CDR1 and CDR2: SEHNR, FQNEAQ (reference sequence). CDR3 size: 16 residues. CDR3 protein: CASSFPGLAVYNGQFF. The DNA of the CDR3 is TGTGCCAGCAGCTTCCCCGGACTAGCGGTATACAATGGGCAGTTCTTC.

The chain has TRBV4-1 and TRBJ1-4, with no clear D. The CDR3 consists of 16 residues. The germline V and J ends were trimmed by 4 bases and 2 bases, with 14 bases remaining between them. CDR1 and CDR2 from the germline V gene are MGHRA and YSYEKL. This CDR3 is CASSPQEVSTNEKLFF. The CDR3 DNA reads TGCGCCAGCAGCCCCCAGGAGGTTTCGACTAATGAAAAACTGTTTTTT.

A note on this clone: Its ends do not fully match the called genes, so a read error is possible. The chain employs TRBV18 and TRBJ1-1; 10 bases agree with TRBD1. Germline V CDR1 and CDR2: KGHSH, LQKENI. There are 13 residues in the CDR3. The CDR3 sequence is CATSIGQGVEAFF. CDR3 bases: TGTGCCACCTCAATAGGACAGGGGGTGGAAGCTTTCTTT.

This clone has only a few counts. The CDR3, as DNA: TGTGCCAGCAGCCAAACCCTAACTGGCTACACCTTC. Its protein product is CASSQTLTGYTF. The chain couples TRBV3-1 (or the pseudogene TRBV3-2) to TRBJ1-2; D is ambiguous. Germline V gives CDR1 LGHDT, CDR2 YNNKEL (reference sequence). V dropped 2 bases and J dropped 7 bases, with 8 bases sitting between them. There are 12 residues in the CDR3.

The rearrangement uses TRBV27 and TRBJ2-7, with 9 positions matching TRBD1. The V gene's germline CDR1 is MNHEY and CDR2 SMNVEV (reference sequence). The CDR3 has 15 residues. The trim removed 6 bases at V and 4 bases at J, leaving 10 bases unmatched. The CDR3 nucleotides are TGTGCCAGCAGCAATGCCAACAGGGGGCGGTACGAGCAGTACTTC. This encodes CASSNANRGRYEQYF.

The CDR3 sequence is CASSFGGSAGNTIYF. The DNA for the CDR3 is TGTGCCAGCAGCTTCGGGGGGTCCGCTGGAAACACCATATATTTT. V usage is TRBV5-4 and J usage is TRBJ1-3, with D perhaps TRBD1 (5 bases). Trimming left V 2 bases short and J 2 bases short, with 11 bases between. CDR3 size: 15 residues. The germline V gene has CDR1 SGHNT and CDR2 YYREEE (reference sequence).

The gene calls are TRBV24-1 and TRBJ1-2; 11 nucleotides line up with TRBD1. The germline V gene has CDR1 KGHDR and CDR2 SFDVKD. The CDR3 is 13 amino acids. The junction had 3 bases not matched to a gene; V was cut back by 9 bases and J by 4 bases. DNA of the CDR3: TGTGCCACCCGGGACAGGGGGGGCTATGGCTACACCTTC. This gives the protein CATRDRGGYGYTF.

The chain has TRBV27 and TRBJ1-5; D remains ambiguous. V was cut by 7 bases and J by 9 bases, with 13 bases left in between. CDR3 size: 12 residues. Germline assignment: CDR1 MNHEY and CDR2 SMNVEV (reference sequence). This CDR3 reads CASKDRDSPQHF. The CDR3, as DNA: TGTGCCAGCAAGGATCGGGATTCGCCCCAGCATTTT.

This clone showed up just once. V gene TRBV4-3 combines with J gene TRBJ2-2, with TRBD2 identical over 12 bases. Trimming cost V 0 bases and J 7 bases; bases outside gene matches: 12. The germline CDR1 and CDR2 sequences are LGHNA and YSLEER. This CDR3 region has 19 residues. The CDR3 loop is CASSQDPQLAGGNSGELFF. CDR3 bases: TGCGCCAGCAGCCAAGACCCACAGCTAGCGGGAGGGAATAGCGGGGAGCTGTTTTTT.

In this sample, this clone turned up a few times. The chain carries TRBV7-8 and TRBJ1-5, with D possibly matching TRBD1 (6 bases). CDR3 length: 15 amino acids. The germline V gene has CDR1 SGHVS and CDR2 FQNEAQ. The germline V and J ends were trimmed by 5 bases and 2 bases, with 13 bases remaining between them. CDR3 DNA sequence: TGTGCCAGCAGCCTACAGGGCTCGGGCAATCAGCCCCAGCATTTT. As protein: CASSLQGSGNQPQHF.

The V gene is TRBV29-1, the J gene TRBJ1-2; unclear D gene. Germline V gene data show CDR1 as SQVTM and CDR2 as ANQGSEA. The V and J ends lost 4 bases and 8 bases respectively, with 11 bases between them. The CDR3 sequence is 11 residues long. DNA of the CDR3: TGCAGCGTTGCCTTAACAGAGGGCTACACCTTC. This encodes CSVALTEGYTF.

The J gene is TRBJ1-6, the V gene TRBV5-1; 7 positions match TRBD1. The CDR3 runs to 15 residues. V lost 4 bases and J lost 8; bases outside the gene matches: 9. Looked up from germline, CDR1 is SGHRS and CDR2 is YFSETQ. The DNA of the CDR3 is TGCGCCAGCAGCCCAAGGGACAGCCAAGATTCACCCCTCCACTTT. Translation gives CASSPRDSQDSPLHF.

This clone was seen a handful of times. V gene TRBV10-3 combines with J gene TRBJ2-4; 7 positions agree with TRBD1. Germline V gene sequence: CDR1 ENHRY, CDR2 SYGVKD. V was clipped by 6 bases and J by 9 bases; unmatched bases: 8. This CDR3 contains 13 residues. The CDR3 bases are TGTGCCATCAGCACAGGGGTCGAGGGCATTCAGTACTTC. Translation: CAISTGVEGIQYF.